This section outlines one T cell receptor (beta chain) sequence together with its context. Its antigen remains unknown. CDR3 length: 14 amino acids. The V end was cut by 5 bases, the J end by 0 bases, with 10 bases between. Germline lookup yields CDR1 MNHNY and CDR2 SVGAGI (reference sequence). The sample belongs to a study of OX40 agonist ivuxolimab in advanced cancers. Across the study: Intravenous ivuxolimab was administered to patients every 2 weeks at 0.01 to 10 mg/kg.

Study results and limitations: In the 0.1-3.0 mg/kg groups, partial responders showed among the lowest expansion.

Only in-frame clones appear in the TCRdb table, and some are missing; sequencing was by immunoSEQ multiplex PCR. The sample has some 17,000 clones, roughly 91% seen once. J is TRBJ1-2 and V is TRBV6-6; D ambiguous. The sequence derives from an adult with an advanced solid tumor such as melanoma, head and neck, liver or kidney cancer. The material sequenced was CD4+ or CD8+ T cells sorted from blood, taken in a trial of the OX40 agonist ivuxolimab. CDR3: CASSRPHPNYGYTF. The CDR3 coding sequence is TGTGCCAGCAGTCGTCCCCACCCTAACTATGGCTACACCTTC.